The clone carrying this TCR beta chain was seen ten or more times. Its matching antigen is unknown. The table came from immunoSEQ multiplex PCR; TCRdb's copy has only in-frame clones and leaves some out. Of 69,000 or so clones in the sample, roughly 85% were seen once. Germline CDR1 MRHNA, CDR2 SNTAGT. V shed 8 bases and J shed 9 bases, with 26 bases lying between them. This CDR3 contains 16 residues. These data originate in a study of OX40 agonist ivuxolimab in advanced cancers. General study findings and limits: Patients who responded partially at 0.1-3.0 mg/kg showed clonal expansion ranking among the lowest.

The gene calls are TRBV6-4 and TRBJ1-5, with D possibly being TRBD1 (6 bases). The specimen was CD4+ or CD8+ T cells sorted from blood, collected in a trial of the OX40 agonist ivuxolimab. The receptor's source is an adult with an advanced solid tumor such as melanoma, head and neck, liver or kidney cancer. CDR3 DNA: TGTGCCAGCGTTACCGTCGACAGGTTTCCAAGGGGGCCCCAGCATTTT. This codes for CASVTVDRFPRGPQHF.